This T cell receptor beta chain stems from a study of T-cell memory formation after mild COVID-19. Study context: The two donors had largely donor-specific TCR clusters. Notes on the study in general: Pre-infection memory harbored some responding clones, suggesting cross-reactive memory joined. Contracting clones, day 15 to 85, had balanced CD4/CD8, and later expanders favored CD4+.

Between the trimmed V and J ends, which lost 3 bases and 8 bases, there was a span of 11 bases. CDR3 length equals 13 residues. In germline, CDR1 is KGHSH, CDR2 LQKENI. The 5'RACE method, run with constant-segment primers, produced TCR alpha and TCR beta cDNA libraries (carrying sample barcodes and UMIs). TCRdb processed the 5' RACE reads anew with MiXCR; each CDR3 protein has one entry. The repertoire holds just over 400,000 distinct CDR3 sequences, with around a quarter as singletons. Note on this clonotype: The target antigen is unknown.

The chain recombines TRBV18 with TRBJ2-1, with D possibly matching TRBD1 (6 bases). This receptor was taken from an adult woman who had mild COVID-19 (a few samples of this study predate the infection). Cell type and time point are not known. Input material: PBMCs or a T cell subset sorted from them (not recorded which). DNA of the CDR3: TGTGCCAGCTCACCCGACGAGGGGGATGAGCAGTTCTTC. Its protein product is CASSPDEGDEQFF.